The 21 T cell receptor beta chains reported below all come from one sample, sequenced in a study of shared clonotypes between healthy human individuals. The data were produced by immunoSEQ multiplex PCR, yet TCRdb's version contains in-frame clones alone and is incomplete. This table has about 490,000 clones, 70% to 80% appearing once. Sequenced input: PBMCs. The receptors stem from a woman aged 40 to 50 in good health. Some clones in this sample may be carry-over from other donors' samples.

The chain uses TRBV5-4 and TRBJ2-3; TRBD1 matches at 7 bases. CDR3 length equals 15 residues. Germline V CDR1 and CDR2: SGHNT, YYREEE (reference sequence). J was trimmed by 6 bases and V by 3 bases; bases with no gene match: 10. The CDR3 reads CASSYRGRSADTQYF. Here the CDR3 DNA reads TGTGCCAGCAGCTACAGGGGCCGCTCCGCGGATACGCAGTATTTT.

With regard to this clone: A junction end diverges from the germline sequence, so it may reflect a read error. This chain links TRBV6-4 with TRBJ1-1; D gene uncertain. Germline values: CDR1 MRHNA, CDR2 SNTAGT. This CDR3 has 9 residues. CDR3 DNA: TGTGCCAGACCGACGCGAAGTCTCTTT. Residues: CARPTRSLF.

Many counts were recorded for this clone. V is TRBV7-9 and J is TRBJ1-4; D uncertain. The CDR3 has 16 amino acids. Germline V lookup: CDR1 SEHNR, CDR2 FQNEAQ (reference sequence). Deletions cut 2 bases from V and 4 bases from J, with 14 bases between. In DNA, the CDR3 is TGTGCCAGCAGCTTACCCCCCGGACGGGGTAATGAAAAACTGTTTTTT. Protein product: CASSLPPGRGNEKLFF.

The chain combines TRBV6-4 with TRBJ1-5; TRBD1 is a possible D gene (6 bases). The CDR3 totals 17 residues. V gave up 5 bases and J gave up 2 bases, with 19 bases separating them. Germline CDR1 MRHNA, CDR2 SNTAGT. CDR3 sequence (DNA): TGTGCCAGCAGTCCCATTAGACAGGCAGTCGGCAATCAGCCCCAGCATTTT. This encodes CASSPIRQAVGNQPQHF.

The CDR3 sequence is CASSQEGTRSLDTQYF. Here the CDR3 DNA reads TGCGCCAGCAGCCAAGAAGGGACCCGCAGTTTGGATACGCAGTATTTT. The chain carries TRBV4-1 and TRBJ2-3; perhaps D is TRBD1 or TRBD2 (5 bases each). The CDR3 runs 16 residues. Germline CDR1 and CDR2: MGHRA and YSYEKL. Trimming left V 0 bases short and J 6 bases short, with 16 bases between.

The chain combines TRBV7-2 with TRBJ2-3; 10 bases agree with TRBD2. The CDR3 has 16 amino acids. Germline V gives CDR1 SGHTA, CDR2 FQGNSA. Trimming took 5 bases from V and 2 from J; bases not matched to a gene: 7. In DNA, the CDR3 is TGTGCCAGCAGCGCAACTAGCGGGAACCCCACAGATACGCAGTATTTT. Translated: CASSATSGNPTDTQYF.

In the case of this clone: A read error may be the cause here, since a much bigger clone is one base away. The gene calls are TRBV2 and TRBJ2-1; possibly TRBD1 for D (5 bases). Germline V lookup: CDR1 SNHLY, CDR2 FYNNEI. The CDR3 loop spans 11 amino acids. Trimming left V 7 bases short and J 5 bases short, with 6 bases between. CDR3 nucleotides: TGTGCCAGCAAACAGGACAATGAGCAGTTCTTC. It encodes CASKQDNEQFF.

The chain combines TRBV2 with TRBJ2-3, with D perhaps matching TRBD2 (6 bases). The V end was cut by 6 bases, the J end by 0 bases, with 16 bases between. From germline, CDR1 is SNHLY and CDR2 FYNNEI. The CDR3 has 16 amino acids. The CDR3 sequence: CASRDHGSPSTDTQYF. As DNA, the CDR3 is TGTGCCAGCAGGGACCACGGGAGCCCAAGCACAGATACGCAGTATTTT.

On this clone: A much larger clone differs by one base, so this may be a read error. The V gene is TRBV9, the J gene TRBJ2-2; D remains ambiguous. V was clipped by 3 bases and J by 3 bases, with 0 bases between them. This CDR3 has 11 amino acids. In germline, CDR1 is SGDLS, CDR2 YYNGEE. The CDR3 is CASSDTGELFF. The CDR3 nucleotides are TGTGCCAGCAGCGACACCGGGGAGCTGTTTTTT. The entire variable domain, with the rest obtained from reference TRBV9 and TRBJ2-2, is as follows: DSGVTQTPKHLITATGQRVTLRCSPRSGDLSVYWYQQSLDQGLQFLIQYYNGEERAKGNILERFSAQQFPDLHSELNLSSLELGDSALYFCASSDTGELFFGEGSRLTVL.

The chain uses TRBV6-6 and TRBJ2-7; D perhaps matches TRBD2 (5 bases). V lost 1 base and J 3 bases, leaving 10 bases between the germline ends. The germline CDR1 and CDR2 sequences are MNHNY and SVGAGI (reference sequence). CDR3 length: 14 residues. CDR3 nucleotide sequence: TGTGCCAGCAGTTACTATCAGCGGAGCTACGAGCAGTACTTC. Encoded protein: CASSYYQRSYEQYF.

Regarding this clone: This sample also contains other DNA sequences that code for the same CDR3. The chain uses TRBV6-6 and TRBJ2-1, with 11 bases matching TRBD2. The V segment lost 5 bases and the J segment 2 bases; nucleotides outside the gene matches: 2. The germline CDR1 and CDR2 sequences are MNHNY and SVGAGI (reference sequence). The CDR3 has 15 residues. CDR3 in amino acids: CASSLAGGPYNEQFF. The CDR3 coding sequence is TGTGCCAGCAGTCTAGCGGGAGGACCCTACAATGAGCAGTTCTTC.

This clone was detected only a few times. The genes are TRBV30 and TRBJ2-2; D may be TRBD1 or TRBD2 (6 bases each). The CDR3 sequence is 16 residues long. Trimming shortened V by 0 bases and J by 5 bases, and 16 bases separated the two germline ends. CDR1 is GTSNPN, CDR2 SVGIG, per germline (reference sequence). The CDR3 DNA is TGTGCCTGGAGTGTACGGGGGCGGAACCGTACCGGGGAGCTGTTTTTT. Its protein product is CAWSVRGRNRTGELFF.

This clone was picked up one time. J is TRBJ1-2 and V is TRBV7-8; D ambiguous. Germline-derived CDR1 and CDR2 are SGHVS and FQNEAQ. The CDR3 consists of 14 residues. V dropped 1 base and J dropped 0 bases, with 6 bases sitting between them. This CDR3 reads CASSLVATNYGYTF. The CDR3 nucleotides read TGTGCCAGCAGCTTAGTTGCAACTAACTATGGCTACACCTTC.

This chain links TRBV5-1 with TRBJ2-5, with D perhaps TRBD2 (5 bases). The germline gives CDR1 SGHRS, CDR2 YFSETQ. The CDR3 is 15 residues long. V dropped 0 bases and J dropped 5 bases, with 14 bases sitting between them. Here the CDR3 reads CASSLVGDGWETQYF. The CDR3, as DNA: TGCGCCAGCAGCTTGGTGGGAGATGGGTGGGAGACCCAGTACTTC.

The rearrangement joins TRBV9 to TRBJ2-7; 13 bases align to TRBD2. With 4 bases clipped from V and 6 bases from J, the junction kept 7 bases outside the gene matches. Germline lookup yields CDR1 SGDLS and CDR2 YYNGEE. This CDR3 region has 15 residues. The CDR3 nucleotides are TGTGCCAGCAGCCTCACCGGGACTAGCGGGATCGAGCAGTACTTC. Translated: CASSLTGTSGIEQYF.

The chain is built from TRBV27 and TRBJ2-1, with 10 bases matching TRBD1. V was pared by 3 bases and J by 9 bases, with 8 bases of the junction left unmatched. The V gene's germline CDR1 is MNHEY and CDR2 SMNVEV (reference sequence). The CDR3 has 15 residues. CDR3 residues: CASSFLGQGYFEQFF. CDR3 nucleotide sequence: TGTGCCAGCAGTTTTCTGGGACAGGGGTATTTTGAGCAGTTCTTC.

As regards this clone: A much larger clone differs from this one at a single base, so this may be a read error. The chain employs TRBV10-2 and TRBJ2-2; TRBD2 matches at 8 bases. Germline V lookup: CDR1 WSHSY, CDR2 SAAADI. CDR3 length: 17 amino acids. The CDR3 protein is CASSGASGRSYTGEPFF. DNA of the CDR3: TGCGCCAGCAGTGGGGCAAGCGGGAGATCGTACACCGGGGAGCCGTTTTTT.

This clone appeared once. The chain links TRBV7-9 to TRBJ2-6; D not certain. V was cut by 5 bases and J by 1 base, with 12 bases left in between. The germline CDR1 and CDR2 sequences are SEHNR and FQNEAQ (reference sequence). The length of the CDR3 is 16 residues. The CDR3 spells CASSPVSQSGANVLTF. CDR3 DNA: TGTGCCAGCAGCCCCGTAAGTCAGTCTGGGGCCAACGTCCTGACTTTC.

The V gene is TRBV9, the J gene TRBJ2-5; 8 nucleotides agree with TRBD2. Trimming cost V 4 bases and J 2 bases; bases outside gene matches: 7. The CDR3 spans 15 residues. Germline-derived CDR1 and CDR2 are SGDLS and YYNGEE. This chain's CDR3 is CASSPLLAEQETQYF. In DNA, the CDR3 is TGTGCCAGCAGCCCCCTACTAGCGGAGCAAGAGACCCAGTACTTC.

The J gene is TRBJ2-7, the V gene TRBV5-1; D tentatively reads TRBD1 or TRBD2 (5 bases each). Germline values: CDR1 SGHRS, CDR2 YFSETQ. The CDR3 is made up of 15 amino acids. V lost 0 bases and J lost 7, with 17 bases in between. The CDR3 spells CASSLGQSGDQEQYF. CDR3 nucleotide sequence: TGCGCCAGCAGCTTGGGGCAGAGTGGGGACCAAGAGCAGTACTTC.

V and J are TRBV7-9 and TRBJ2-5; TRBD2 aligns across 9 bases. V shed 5 bases and J 5 bases; nucleotides not matched to a gene: 9. CDR1 is SEHNR and CDR2 is FQNEAQ in the germline V gene (reference sequence). The CDR3 runs to 15 residues. CDR3 in DNA: TGTGCCAGCAGCGTGCTAGCGGGACCCGGGGAGACCCAGTACTTC. Translating it yields CASSVLAGPGETQYF.